The 26 T cell receptor beta chains below all came from one sample that was sequenced in a study of brain metastases from non-small cell lung cancer. TCRdb keeps only in-frame clones here, not all; method: immunoSEQ multiplex PCR. The sample has 1,200 to 1,500 clones, 65% to 85% seen once. The specimen sequenced was tumor-adjacent normal tissue. These receptors came from a donor at least 40 years old with non-small cell lung cancer.

The CDR3 region is CASSLQPVTEGPGYEQYF. CDR3 bases: TGTGCCAGCAGCTTGCAACCCGTGACGGAGGGCCCGGGATACGAGCAGTACTTC. The genes are TRBV5-6 and TRBJ2-7; D is possibly TRBD2 (6 bases). In germline, CDR1 is SGHDT, CDR2 YYEEEE. The V gene lost 1 base and the J gene lost 4 bases, with 24 bases spanning the gap. CDR3 length: 18 amino acids.

A note on this clone: Germline is not matched at one junction end, which may reflect a read error. The J gene is TRBJ2-7, the V gene TRBV12-3 or TRBV12-4, with D perhaps being TRBD1 or TRBD2 (5 bases each). The CDR3 consists of 11 residues. The CDR3 spells CASSPGTAEEF. The CDR3 coding sequence is TGTGCCAGCAGCCCCGGGACCGCCGAAGAGTTC.

The chain recombines TRBV2 with TRBJ1-1; D is perhaps TRBD1 (5 bases). V was trimmed by 8 bases and J by 6 bases, leaving 7 bases between them. CDR3 length equals 10 residues. The germline V gene encodes CDR1 SNHLY and CDR2 FYNNEI. The CDR3: CASEQAEAFF. CDR3 nucleotide sequence: TGTGCCAGCGAACAGGCTGAAGCTTTCTTT.

This sequence joins TRBV9 and TRBJ2-1; 8 bases are shared with TRBD2. CDR1 and CDR2 from the germline V gene are SGDLS and YYNGEE. Trimming at V came to 6 bases and at J to 3 bases, leaving 5 bases not matched to a gene. This CDR3 is built from 14 residues. The CDR3 reads CASTPAGDYNEQFF. CDR3 DNA: TGTGCCAGCACACCAGCGGGAGACTACAATGAGCAGTTCTTC. Filled out from reference TRBV9 and TRBJ2-1, the complete variable domain reads DSGVTQTPKHLITATGQRVTLRCSPRSGDLSVYWYQQSLDQGLQFLIQYYNGEERAKGNILERFSAQQFPDLHSELNLSSLELGDSALYFCASTPAGDYNEQFFGPGTRLTVL.

The genes are TRBV30 and TRBJ1-3, with TRBD1 as a possible D gene (6 bases). V dropped 5 bases and J dropped 0 bases, with 11 bases sitting between them. Germline values: CDR1 GTSNPN, CDR2 SVGIG (reference sequence). This CDR3 comprises 14 residues. CDR3 nucleotides: TGTGCCTGGGACGGACAGAACTCTGGAAACACCATATATTTT. It translates to CAWDGQNSGNTIYF.

The chain links TRBV29-1 to TRBJ2-3, with 7 bases lining up with TRBD1. From germline, CDR1 is SQVTM and CDR2 ANQGSEA. Germline trimming cut 6 bases from V and 1 base from J; bases unmatched to any gene: 4. The CDR3 runs to 13 residues. CDR3 loop: CSVRQGGTDTQYF. The CDR3 nucleotides read TGCAGCGTCCGACAGGGTGGCACAGATACGCAGTATTTT.

This clone has only a few counts. The genes are TRBV24-1 and TRBJ1-5; D uncertain. Germline V gives CDR1 KGHDR, CDR2 SFDVKD. The CDR3 is 15 amino acids. V was trimmed by 1 base and J by 0 bases, leaving 6 bases between them. The DNA for the CDR3 is TGTGCCACCAGTGATTTAGGAGATAGCAATCAGCCCCAGCATTTT. This translates into CATSDLGDSNQPQHF.

By share of the sample, this clone is hyperexpanded. V usage is TRBV9 and J usage is TRBJ2-1; the D gene is possibly TRBD2 (6 bases). This CDR3 contains 15 residues. Trimming shortened V by 3 bases and J by 9 bases, and 19 bases separated the two germline ends. Germline assignment: CDR1 SGDLS and CDR2 YYNGEE. CDR3 bases: TGTGCCAGCAGCGCCTCCGGGGCACTAGCCTCTGAGCAGTTCTTC. Its translation is CASSASGALASEQFF.

The V and J genes are TRBV7-2 and TRBJ1-1; D not certain. CDR3 length: 14 amino acids. CDR1 and CDR2 from the germline V gene are SGHTA and FQGNSA. V was trimmed by 6 bases and J by 0 bases, leaving 11 bases between them. This CDR3 reads CASSYGGMNTEAFF. For the CDR3, the DNA is TGTGCCAGCAGTTACGGAGGGATGAACACTGAAGCTTTCTTT.

The chain recombines TRBV6-5 with TRBJ2-7; D may be TRBD1 (5 bases). CDR1 and CDR2 from the germline V gene are MNHEY and SVGAGI. CDR3 length: 14 amino acids. The V gene lost 3 bases and the J gene lost 0 bases, with 9 bases spanning the gap. In nucleotides, the CDR3 is TGTGCCAGCAGTTATTATGACAGCTCCTACGAGCAGTACTTC. As protein: CASSYYDSSYEQYF.

CDR3 protein: CASSLNGLGEQFF. As DNA, the CDR3 is TGTGCCAGCAGCTTAAATGGTCTGGGTGAGCAGTTCTTC. The J gene is TRBJ2-1, the V gene TRBV7-3; D gene ambiguous. The CDR3 consists of 13 residues. Trimming cost V 1 base and J 9 bases, with 10 bases left between them. The germline CDR1 and CDR2 sequences are SGHTA and FQGTGA.

The rearrangement uses TRBV5-5 and TRBJ1-5, with D hard to call. The CDR3 has 13 amino acids. The V gene's germline CDR1 is SGHKS and CDR2 YYEKEE (reference sequence). V dropped 2 bases and J dropped 8 bases, with 11 bases sitting between them. The CDR3 is CASSLAASEPQHF. The CDR3 DNA reads TGTGCCAGCAGCTTAGCGGCCTCAGAGCCCCAGCATTTT.

The chain links TRBV5-4 to TRBJ2-7; 13 bases are a match to TRBD2. CDR1 SGHNT and CDR2 YYREEE come from the germline V gene (reference sequence). J lost 5 bases, V lost 3 bases, and 8 bases had no gene match. CDR3 size: 16 residues. For the CDR3, the DNA is TGTGCCAGCAGCTCTTGGACTAGCGGGAGCGGAGACGAGCAGTACTTC. Translation gives CASSSWTSGSGDEQYF. The variable domain in full, completed from reference TRBV5-4 and TRBJ2-7, reads ETGVTQSPTHLIKTRGQQVTLRCSSQSGHNTVSWYQQALGQGPQFIFQYYREEENGRGNFPPRFSGLQFPNYSSELNVNALELDDSALYLCASSSWTSGSGDEQYFGPGTRLTVT.

The V and J genes are TRBV19 and TRBJ1-1; 8 bases align to TRBD1. Germline trimming cut 4 bases from V and 5 bases from J; bases unmatched to any gene: 3. This CDR3 comprises 13 residues. The germline V gene encodes CDR1 LNHDA and CDR2 SQIVND (reference sequence). The DNA for the CDR3 is TGTGCCAGTAGTAGGACAGGGAAGACTGAAGCTTTCTTT. Translation gives CASSRTGKTEAFF.

In this sample, this clone turned up once. The chain employs TRBV2 and TRBJ2-1; 11 nucleotides agree with TRBD2. The V and J ends lost 6 bases and 7 bases, in that order; junction bases with no gene match: 8. CDR1 SNHLY and CDR2 FYNNEI come from the germline V gene. The length of the CDR3 is 15 residues. The CDR3 reads CASRALAGAGNEQFF. The CDR3 region has the DNA TGTGCCAGCAGGGCACTAGCGGGAGCGGGGAATGAGCAGTTCTTC. Using reference TRBV2 and TRBJ2-1 for the parts outside the CDR3, the full variable domain is EPEVTQTPSHQVTQMGQEVILRCVPISNHLYFYWYRQILGQKVEFLVSFYNNEISEKSEIFDDQFSVERPDGSNFTLKIRSTKLEDSAMYFCASRALAGAGNEQFFGPGTRLTVL.

The chain joins TRBV30 to TRBJ1-4, with no clear D. CDR3 length equals 13 residues. The V end lost 1 base, the J end lost 5 bases, and 8 bases lay between the germline ends. Germline V gene sequence: CDR1 GTSNPN, CDR2 SVGIG (reference sequence). CDR3 sequence reads: CAWSANSNEKLFF. The CDR3 region has the DNA TGTGCCTGGAGTGCTAACAGCAATGAAAAACTGTTTTTT. The entire variable domain, with the rest obtained from reference TRBV30 and TRBJ1-4, is as follows: SQTIHQWPATLVQPVGSPLSLECTVEGTSNPNLYWYRQAAGRGLQLLFYSVGIGQISSEVPQNLSASRPQDRQFILSSKKLLLSDSGFYLCAWSANSNEKLFFGSGTQLSVL.

The chain couples TRBV24-1 to TRBJ2-1, with TRBD1 matching 8 bases. The germline V gene has CDR1 KGHDR and CDR2 SFDVKD. J gave up 6 bases and V 1 base, and 7 bases lay outside the gene matches. This CDR3 contains 16 residues. The CDR3 bases are TGTGCCACCAGTGATTTAGGGGTTGGACAGGGCAATGAGCAGTTCTTC. Translating gives CATSDLGVGQGNEQFF.

CDR3 nucleotides: TGTGCCAGCAGCTTAGCGTGGGGACCAGGGGGTGAGCAGTTCTTC. This codes for CASSLAWGPGGEQFF. The V gene is TRBV7-9, the J gene TRBJ2-1; 7 bases match TRBD1. The germline CDR1 and CDR2 sequences are SEHNR and FQNEAQ (reference sequence). The CDR3 extends over 15 amino acids. V gave up 0 bases and J gave up 9 bases; unmatched junction bases: 8.

CDR3 sequence reads: CASSQASGMLRGYTF. CDR3 DNA: TGTGCCAGCAGCCAGGCCAGTGGGATGTTGCGAGGCTACACCTTC. V is TRBV7-9 and J is TRBJ1-2, with unresolved D. V was clipped by 5 bases and J by 8 bases, with 21 bases between them. Germline V gives CDR1 SEHNR, CDR2 FQNEAQ (reference sequence). CDR3 length: 15 residues.

The rearrangement joins TRBV7-6 to TRBJ2-3, with a tentative D call TRBD1 (7 bases). Trimming took off 6 bases at V and 2 bases at J, with 15 bases between the two ends. This CDR3 contains 15 residues. Germline V lookup: CDR1 SGHVS, CDR2 FNYEAQ. CDR3: CASSPRRGVTDTQYF. CDR3 coding DNA: TGTGCCAGCAGTCCACGCAGGGGGGTCACAGATACGCAGTATTTT.

The chain couples TRBV6-4 to TRBJ2-3, with a possible D match to TRBD2 (6 bases). The V and J ends lost 3 bases and 4 bases respectively, with 14 bases between them. The CDR3 loop spans 15 amino acids. Germline-derived CDR1 and CDR2 are MRHNA and SNTAGT. The DNA for the CDR3 is TGTGCCAGCAGTGAGGTCTCGGGAGCAGCAGATACGCAGTATTTT. Encoded protein: CASSEVSGAADTQYF.

This clone was observed a few times. This rearrangement joins TRBV19 to TRBJ2-5; no clear D. The germline V and J ends were trimmed by 5 bases and 7 bases, with 20 bases remaining between them. Germline V CDR1 and CDR2: LNHDA, SQIVND (reference sequence). The CDR3 has 15 residues. The CDR3 protein is CASSSTLSSGGTQYF. CDR3 sequence (DNA): TGTGCCAGTAGTTCCACCCTAAGCTCCGGCGGGACCCAGTACTTC.

This chain joins TRBV5-5 and TRBJ2-7; no firm D call. CDR1 and CDR2 (germline): SGHKS, YYEKEE (reference sequence). The V end was cut by 1 base, the J end by 7 bases, with 18 bases between. The CDR3 contains 15 residues. CDR3 DNA: TGTGCCAGCAGCTTGAAAGTGCCGGTTCAAAGGGAGCAGTACTTC. Amino acid sequence: CASSLKVPVQREQYF.

V gene TRBV25-1 combines with J gene TRBJ2-1, with D hard to call. With 6 bases removed from V and 8 bases from J, the gap between germline ends came to 11 bases. The germline V gene has CDR1 MGHDK and CDR2 SYGVNS. The CDR3 is 12 residues long. The CDR3 DNA reads TGTGCCAGCAGCCTAAACTCTCATGAGCAGTTCTTC. Amino acid sequence: CASSLNSHEQFF. The entire variable domain, with the rest obtained from reference TRBV25-1 and TRBJ2-1, is as follows: EADIYQTPRYLVIGTGKKITLECSQTMGHDKMYWYQQDPGMELHLIHYSYGVNSTEKGDLSSESTVSRIRTEHFPLTLESARPSHTSQYLCASSLNSHEQFFGPGTRLTVL.

This clone is a singleton in its sample. One end of the junction fails to match germline, which may point to a read error. The genes are TRBV28 and TRBJ2-1, with a possible D match to TRBD2 (5 bases). Per the germline V gene, CDR1 is MDHEN and CDR2 is SYDVKM. CDR3 length: 16 amino acids. The CDR3 here is CASSAALGPAVKAAIF. The CDR3 DNA is TGTGCCAGCAGTGCCGCCCTCGGACCGGCCGTAAAAGCGGCGATCTTC.

The chain combines TRBV5-1 with TRBJ2-7, with 8 bases matching TRBD2. Trimming at V came to 2 bases and at J to 0 bases, leaving 7 bases not matched to a gene. This CDR3 is 16 amino acids long. Germline V CDR1 and CDR2: SGHRS, YFSETQ. The CDR3 nucleotides are TGCGCCAGCAGCTTCTATGTTAGCGGGAACTCCTACGAGCAGTACTTC. It codes for CASSFYVSGNSYEQYF.